Listed below are T cell receptor beta chains from one sample, sequenced in a study of Ad26.COV2.S vaccination and SARS-CoV-2 variants. Assay: immunoSEQ multiplex PCR; the TCRdb copy retains only in-frame clones and omits some. The table records over 100,000 clones, around three quarters of them present only once. The specimen was peripheral blood, collected after recovery from COVID-19. The receptors come from a human donor who had recovered from COVID-19. The CDR3 runs from the conserved cysteine through the conserved F or W. The D gene is left open where the match is weak. Clone size is shown for a subset of rows, as once, few, many or a class of expanded clone.

>NA|TRBJ1-4|14|NA|TRBV10-2
TGCGCCAGCAGCATGAGGGGGGCGGATGAAAAACTGTTTTTT
CASSMRGADEKLFF
>NA|TRBJ2-1|11|once|TRBV14
TGTGCCAGCAGCCAGGTAAATGAGCAGTTCTTC
CASSQVNEQFF
>NA|TRBJ2-4|12|NA|TRBV11-2
TGTGCCAGCAGCGAGCAGGTCTACATTCAGTACTTC
CASSEQVYIQYF
>NA|TRBJ1-6|16|NA|TRBV3-1/TRBV3-2
TGTGCCAGCAGCCAAGAGAGCAGCTCCTATAATTCACCCCTCCACTTT
CASSQESSSYNSPLHF
>TRBD2|TRBJ2-2|18|NA|TRBV4-3
TGCGCCAGCAGCCAAGCAACCGGACTAGCGGGGACCACCGGGGAGCTGTTTTTT
CASSQATGLAGTTGELFF
>TRBD1|TRBJ1-4|14|NA|TRBV3-1/TRBV3-2
TGTGCCAGCAACAACAGGGGGCAAAATGAAAAACTGTTTTTT
CASNNRGQNEKLFF
>TRBD1|TRBJ2-7|16|NA|TRBV4-1
TGCGCCAGCAGCCTCACCAGTGGACAGGGGTTTGACGAGCAGTACTTC
CASSLTSGQGFDEQYF
>NA|TRBJ2-1|12|NA|TRBV12-3/TRBV12-4
TGTGCCAGCAGTTTAGCGAATCGGGAGCAGTTCTTC
CASSLANREQFF
>TRBD1|TRBJ2-1|16|once|TRBV24-1
TGTGCCACCAGTGATACACCGGGACAGGGGAGGCTTGAGCAGTTCTTC
CATSDTPGQGRLEQFF
>NA|TRBJ2-7|14|NA|TRBV18
TGTGCCAGCTCACCCGCCGACACCTCCCGCGAGCAGTACTTC
CASSPADTSREQYF
>TRBD2|TRBJ2-3|17|once|TRBV7-6
TGTGCCAGCAGCTTAGCGGCGGTAGCGGGGAACCGGGTTACGCAGTATTTT
CASSLAAVAGNRVTQYF
>TRBD1|TRBJ2-3|16|NA|TRBV3-1/TRBV3-2
TGTGCCAGCAGCAGACGGACAGGGGACCTCACAGATACGCAGTATTTT
CASSRRTGDLTDTQYF
>NA|TRBJ2-2|14|once|TRBV3-1/TRBV3-2
TGTGCCAGCAGCCTGAACAGGGTGGCCGGGGAGCTGTTTTTT
CASSLNRVAGELFF
>NA|TRBJ2-4|14|NA|TRBV29-1
TGCAGCGTCTTAACCAGGGAATTAGTAAACATTCAGTACTTC
CSVLTRELVNIQYF
>NA|TRBJ2-7|15|NA|TRBV4-1
TGCGCCAGCAGTTACAGGGGGGGGCTCTCCTACGAGCAGTACTTC
CASSYRGGLSYEQYF
>NA|TRBJ2-2|18|NA|TRBV7-7
TGTGCCAGCAGCGCACATCCGGGACGGATATCGAACACCGGGGAGCTGTTTTTT
CASSAHPGRISNTGELFF
>NA|TRBJ1-6|14|NA|TRBV4-3
TGCGCCAGCAGCCAAGAACATAGTAATTCACCCCTCCACTTT
CASSQEHSNSPLHF
>NA|TRBJ1-1|14|NA|TRBV6-6
TGTGCCAGCAGATACTCGGGGACGCTTGAACGTGCTTTCTTT
CASRYSGTLERAFF
>NA|TRBJ2-1|12|NA|TRBV9
TGTGCCAGCAGCGTCGGGGGCTTCGAGCAGTTCTTC
CASSVGGFEQFF
>NA|TRBJ1-6|12|NA|TRBV19
TGTGCCAGTAGTAGCCGTTATTCACCCCTCCACTTT
CASSSRYSPLHF
>NA|TRBJ2-5|13|NA|TRBV5-5
TGTGCCAGCAGCTTTACCGCCGAGGAGACCCAGTACTTC
CASSFTAEETQYF
>TRBD1|TRBJ1-2|16|NA|TRBV4-3
TGCGCCAGCAGCCAAGATGCCCAGGGGGGGGTCTATGGCTACACCTTC
CASSQDAQGGVYGYTF
>NA|TRBJ2-7|15|NA|TRBV6-5
TGTGCCAGCAGTCCGACTAGACAACCTTCCTACGAGCAGTACTTC
CASSPTRQPSYEQYF
>TRBD1|TRBJ1-1|15|NA|TRBV10-1
TGCGCCAGCCTGGACAGGGGGGAGATGAACACTGAAGCTTTCTTT
CASLDRGEMNTEAFF
>NA|TRBJ1-2|15|NA|TRBV7-6
TGTGCCAGCAGCTTAGGTCCGGGGAAGGACTATGGCTACACCTTC
CASSLGPGKDYGYTF
>NA|TRBJ2-5|15|NA|TRBV15
TGTGCCACCAGCAGGGGTGAGCGGAACCAAGAGACCCAGTACTTC
CATSRGERNQETQYF
>NA|TRBJ2-2|15|NA|TRBV4-3
TGCGCCAGCAGCCTCGGGACCGCGAGAACCGGGGAGCTGTTTTTT
CASSLGTARTGELFF
>NA|TRBJ2-7|13|NA|TRBV5-1
TGCGCCAGCAGCTTGGCCGGAAGGGCCGAGCAGTACTTC
CASSLAGRAEQYF
>NA|TRBJ1-1|16|NA|TRBV9
TGTGCCAGCAGCGCTCGGGTCTCTGAGATGAACACTGAAGCTTTCTTT
CASSARVSEMNTEAFF
>NA|TRBJ2-1|18|NA|TRBV24-1
TGTGCCACCAGTGATCGGGCGTACAGGGTGGGCTCCTACAATGAGCAGTTCTTC
CATSDRAYRVGSYNEQFF
>TRBD2|TRBJ2-2|16|NA|TRBV7-9
TGTGCCAGCAGCTTGCGCGGGGGGGCGAGCACCGGGGAGCTGTTTTTT
CASSLRGGASTGELFF
>TRBD1|TRBJ1-1|15|few|TRBV7-3
TGTGCCAGCAGCTCCGGGACAGCGATGAACACTGAAGCTTTCTTT
CASSSGTAMNTEAFF
>NA|TRBJ1-1|17|NA|TRBV5-5
TGTGCCAGCAGCCCGCTGGGGGGGGGCGCTGGGAACACTGAAGCTTTCTTT
CASSPLGGGAGNTEAFF
>NA|TRBJ1-2|14|NA|TRBV29-1
TGCAGCGTTCTACCTGGAATGCCTTTATATGGCTACACCTTC
CSVLPGMPLYGYTF
>NA|TRBJ2-7|15|NA|TRBV5-1
TGCGCCAGCAGCTTCGGGCACCTACCCCCCTACGAGCAGTACTTC
CASSFGHLPPYEQYF
>TRBD2|TRBJ2-1|16|NA|TRBV4-2
TGTGCCAGCAGCCAAGATCGGGGGGGACGGTACAATGAGCAGTTCTTC
CASSQDRGGRYNEQFF
>NA|TRBJ1-6|17|NA|TRBV9
TGTGCCAGCAGCGTAGGCGTGGGAAGGCACCAGGGTTCACCCCTCCACTTT
CASSVGVGRHQGSPLHF
>TRBD2|TRBJ2-1|15|NA|TRBV3-1/TRBV3-2
TGTGCCAGCAGCCAGATAGCGGGGGGGCGTAGTGAGCAGTTCTTC
CASSQIAGGRSEQFF
>TRBD1|TRBJ2-3|15|NA|TRBV11-2
TGTGCCAGCAGCTTAGGGACAGGGGGCCCAGATACGCAGTATTTT
CASSLGTGGPDTQYF
>NA|TRBJ1-1|12|NA|TRBV28
TGTGCCAGCAGTGGGGTGAACACTGAAGCTTTCTTT
CASSGVNTEAFF
>NA|TRBJ1-1|14|once|TRBV6-5
TGTGCCAGCAGAAACCTGGGGGGTAACGCTGAAGCTTTCTTT
CASRNLGGNAEAFF
>NA|TRBJ1-4|15|NA|TRBV30
TGTGCCTGGACGGAAGGGGTTGCAACTAATGAAAAACTGTTTTTT
CAWTEGVATNEKLFF
>NA|TRBJ1-6|15|few|TRBV6-5
TGTGCCAGCAGTTACCGTGGGGGAAGAAATTCACCCCTCCACTTT
CASSYRGGRNSPLHF
>NA|TRBJ2-2|15|NA|TRBV3-1/TRBV3-2
TGTGCCAGCAGTTTCGGACGGAAGATCACCGGGGAGCTGTTTTTT
CASSFGRKITGELFF
>NA|TRBJ2-5|13|few|TRBV4-2
TGTGCCAGCAGCCGGGGTCTGGAGGAGACCCAGTACTTC
CASSRGLEETQYF
>NA|TRBJ2-1|13|NA|TRBV30
TGTGCCTGGAGAGGGACACCTTACAATGAGCAGTTCTTC
CAWRGTPYNEQFF
>NA|TRBJ1-2|14|NA|TRBV11-1
TGTGCCAGCAGCTTGGATGGGACGGACTATGGCTACACCTTC
CASSLDGTDYGYTF
>TRBD2|TRBJ2-1|17|NA|TRBV3-1/TRBV3-2
TGTGCCAGCAGCCAATTTAGCGGGGGGGCATCCTACAATGAGCAGTTCTTC
CASSQFSGGASYNEQFF
>TRBD1|TRBJ1-4|14|NA|TRBV4-2
TGTGCCAGCAGCCAACTTGCAGGGGGCGAAAAACTGTTTTTT
CASSQLAGGEKLFF
>NA|TRBJ2-4|15|NA|TRBV3-1/TRBV3-2
TGTGCCAGCAGCCAATCGGCCGGTATTTGGGACATTCAGTACTTC
CASSQSAGIWDIQYF
>NA|TRBJ2-7|14|NA|TRBV7-2
TGTGCCAGCAGCTTACGCGACACGGGAAGCGAGCAGTACTTC
CASSLRDTGSEQYF
>NA|TRBJ2-5|15|NA|TRBV28
TGTGCCAGCAGCTATAACTCTCGGGGTGGAGAGACCCAGTACTTC
CASSYNSRGGETQYF
>NA|TRBJ2-1|14|NA|TRBV5-5
TGTGCCAGCAGCTTGGGGCAGGGTTTAGGTGAGCAGTTCTTC
CASSLGQGLGEQFF
>NA|TRBJ1-2|11|NA|TRBV2
TGTGCCAGCAGCGGGAGCGGTGGCTACACCTTC
CASSGSGGYTF
>TRBD2|TRBJ2-3|15|NA|TRBV5-1
TGCGCCAGCAGACCCGGGACTACCTCCACAGATACGCAGTATTTT
CASRPGTTSTDTQYF
>NA|TRBJ1-2|14|NA|TRBV10-3
TGTGCCATCACCGGGGGGAACGTTCCCTATGGCTACACCTTC
CAITGGNVPYGYTF
>NA|TRBJ2-3|17|NA|TRBV19
TGTGCCAGTCCAACTATTTCGGGGGGCTCCTTGGGAGATACGCAGTATTTT
CASPTISGGSLGDTQYF
>NA|TRBJ2-2|13|NA|TRBV12-3/TRBV12-4
TGTGCCACCTCCCGACAGAGACGCGGGGAGCTGTTTTTT
CATSRQRRGELFF
>NA|TRBJ1-5|17|NA|TRBV7-9
TGTGCCAGCAGCTTAGGAGCGGGGATTTATAGCAATCAGCCCCAGCATTTT
CASSLGAGIYSNQPQHF
>NA|TRBJ1-2|14|NA|TRBV24-1
TGTGCCACCAGTGATTTGACAGTGAGTAGGGGCTACACCTTC
CATSDLTVSRGYTF